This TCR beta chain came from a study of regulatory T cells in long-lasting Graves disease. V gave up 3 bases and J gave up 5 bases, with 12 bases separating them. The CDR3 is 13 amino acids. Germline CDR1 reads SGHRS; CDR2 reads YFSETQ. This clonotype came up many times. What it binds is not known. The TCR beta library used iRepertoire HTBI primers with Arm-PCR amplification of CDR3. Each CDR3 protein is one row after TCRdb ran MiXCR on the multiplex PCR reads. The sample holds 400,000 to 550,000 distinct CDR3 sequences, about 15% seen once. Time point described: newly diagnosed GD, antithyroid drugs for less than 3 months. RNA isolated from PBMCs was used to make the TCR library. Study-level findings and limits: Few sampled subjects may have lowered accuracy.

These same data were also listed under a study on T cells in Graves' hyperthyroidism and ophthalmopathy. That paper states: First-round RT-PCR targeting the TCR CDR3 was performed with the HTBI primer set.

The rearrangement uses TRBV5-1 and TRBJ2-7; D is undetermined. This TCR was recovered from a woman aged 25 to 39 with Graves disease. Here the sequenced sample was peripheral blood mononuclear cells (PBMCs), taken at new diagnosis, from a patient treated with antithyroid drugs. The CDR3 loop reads CASSSTLSDEQYF. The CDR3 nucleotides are TGCGCCAGCAGCTCCACCCTATCCGACGAGCAGTACTTC.